The clone carrying this TCR beta chain was seen more than once but under ten times. The antigen is unknown. This entry belongs to a study of T-cell memory formation after mild COVID-19. Overall study context: Most TCR clusters belonged to a single donor. Notes on the study in general: The finding that pre-infection memory included some responding clones suggested that cross-reactive memory joined. CD4+ bias marked clones expanding day 15 to 37, unlike balanced contracting clones.

Employing constant-segment primers, 5'RACE generated TCR alpha and TCR beta cDNA libraries bearing sample barcodes and UMIs. TCRdb ran MiXCR on the 5' RACE reads and lists one entry per CDR3 protein. The table includes approximately 250,000 distinct CDR3 sequences, over 15% detected once. Germline loops: CDR1 SGHRS, CDR2 YFSETQ. CDR3 length: 15 amino acids. V was cut by 5 bases and J by 4 bases, with 18 bases left in between. The source of this sequence is a man younger than 35 who had mild COVID-19 (a few samples of this study predate the infection). Cell type and time point are not known. The J gene is TRBJ2-5, the V gene TRBV5-1; tentatively, D is TRBD2 (6 bases). Sequenced material: PBMCs or a T cell subset sorted from them (not recorded which). CDR3 protein: CASSGAGPELETQYF. Here the CDR3 DNA reads TGCGCCAGCAGTGGGGCGGGACCTGAGTTAGAGACCCAGTACTTC.